These 27 T cell receptor beta chains share one sample of origin, sequenced in a study of OX40 agonist ivuxolimab in advanced cancers. Repertoires were generated with immunoSEQ multiplex PCR, while TCRdb's copy carries only in-frame clones and drops some. Among tens of thousands of clones listed, roughly 80% were seen once. The sequences come from CD4+ or CD8+ T cells sorted from blood, collected in a trial of the OX40 agonist ivuxolimab. The receptors stem from an adult with an advanced solid tumor such as melanoma, head and neck, liver or kidney cancer.

This clone was seen only once. The rearrangement uses TRBV7-9 and TRBJ2-7; 8 bases are a match to TRBD2. Germline CDR1 SEHNR, CDR2 FQNEAQ (reference sequence). This CDR3 contains 16 residues. The V and J ends lost 3 bases and 6 bases, in that order; junction bases with no gene match: 13. The CDR3 nucleotides read TGTGCCAGCAGCTTGAGCGGGGGCTGGGGCATCTTCGAGCAGTACTTC. This encodes CASSLSGGWGIFEQYF.

V gene TRBV19 combines with J gene TRBJ2-1, with 8 bases that match TRBD1. Germline CDR1 LNHDA, CDR2 SQIVND (reference sequence). Losses at the gene ends were 4 bases for V and 2 bases for J; bases not matched to a gene: 10. The CDR3 is 17 residues long. CDR3 loop: CASSTLRQGRTYNEQFF. The DNA for the CDR3 is TGTGCCAGTAGTACCCTCAGACAGGGGAGGACCTACAATGAGCAGTTCTTC.

The rearrangement joins TRBV30 to TRBJ2-7; D possibly matches TRBD1 or TRBD2 (7 bases each). Trimming cost V 8 bases and J 3 bases, with 14 bases left between them. Per the germline V gene, CDR1 is GTSNPN and CDR2 is SVGIG (reference sequence). The length of the CDR3 is 12 residues. The CDR3 is CASTGEGYEQYF. DNA of the CDR3: TGTGCCAGTACAGGGGAGGGCTACGAGCAGTACTTC.

The sample holds a few counts of this clone. This chain links TRBV6-6 with TRBJ1-3; a weak D match, TRBD1 (6 bases). The CDR3 covers 16 residues. V gave up 6 bases and J gave up 7 bases, with 22 bases separating them. From germline, CDR1 is MNHNY and CDR2 SVGAGI (reference sequence). CDR3 nucleotides: TGTGCCAGCAGCCCCCGGGGGGCGACGCCGGCCAACACCATATATTTT. Translating gives CASSPRGATPANTIYF.

The CDR3 spells CASSNRGLEAFF. DNA of the CDR3: TGTGCCAGCAGCAACAGGGGACTTGAAGCTTTCTTT. The chain has TRBV27 and TRBJ1-1; 7 bases fit TRBD1. V shed 6 bases, J shed 7 bases, and the junction held 5 bases outside the gene matches. The germline gives CDR1 MNHEY, CDR2 SMNVEV (reference sequence). CDR3 size: 12 residues.

The gene calls are TRBV6-5 and TRBJ2-7; maybe TRBD2 (6 bases). The CDR3 runs to 14 residues. The germline V and J ends were trimmed by 10 bases and 2 bases, with 18 bases remaining between them. Germline values: CDR1 MNHEY, CDR2 SVGAGI. DNA for the CDR3: TGTGCCATCGGAGGTGGAGGGGTTGCCTACGAGCAGTACTTC. It yields the protein CAIGGGGVAYEQYF.

The chain combines TRBV28 with TRBJ1-2; maybe TRBD1 (5 bases). Germline V gene sequence: CDR1 MDHEN, CDR2 SYDVKM. V lost 6 bases and J lost 0, with 11 bases in between. The CDR3 has 14 amino acids. DNA of the CDR3: TGTGCCAGCAGACCGAGGGGTTCTAACTATGGCTACACCTTC. Its protein product is CASRPRGSNYGYTF.

The chain is built from TRBV28 and TRBJ1-3; D remains ambiguous. This CDR3 has 13 residues. The germline V and J ends were trimmed by 2 bases and 0 bases, with 2 bases remaining between them. Germline-derived CDR1 and CDR2 are MDHEN and SYDVKM. The CDR3 loop is CASSLNSGNTIYF. The CDR3 coding sequence is TGTGCCAGCAGTTTAAACTCTGGAAACACCATATATTTT.

This clone is termed medium-sized (0.01 to 0.1%). This chain uses TRBV10-1 with TRBJ2-3; the D gene is possibly TRBD2 (5 bases). The CDR3 contains 12 residues. Trimming left V 3 bases short and J 11 bases short, with 12 bases between. CDR1 WNHNN and CDR2 SYGVQD come from the germline V gene (reference sequence). The CDR3 region has the DNA TGCGCCAGCAGTGATAGGCGAGGGAAGCAGTATTTT. It encodes CASSDRRGKQYF.

In nucleotides, the CDR3 is TGTGCCAGCAGCACGCGGGACTATGGCTACACCTTC. Protein product: CASSTRDYGYTF. The J gene is TRBJ1-2, the V gene TRBV5-6; D unclear. The CDR3 covers 12 residues. Germline V lookup: CDR1 SGHDT, CDR2 YYEEEE. V gave up 4 bases and J gave up 3 bases, with 7 bases separating them.

This clone was seen a single time. The genes are TRBV4-1 and TRBJ2-5; 9 positions agree with TRBD2. Losses at the gene ends were 1 base for V and 4 bases for J; bases not matched to a gene: 13. The V gene's germline CDR1 is MGHRA and CDR2 YSYEKL. The CDR3 spans 18 residues. CDR3 residues: CASSQGPMVAGATETQYF. The CDR3, as DNA: TGCGCCAGCAGCCAAGGCCCCATGGTAGCGGGAGCAACAGAGACCCAGTACTTC.

This clone was counted a few times. V usage is TRBV11-2 and J usage is TRBJ2-7; D call uncertain. Germline V gene data show CDR1 as SGHAT and CDR2 as FQNNGV. V was shortened by 3 bases and J by 3 bases, with 3 bases between the two germline ends. The CDR3 extends over 11 amino acids. CDR3 nucleotide sequence: TGTGCCAGCAGCTTTATCTACGAGCAGTACTTC. It is translated as CASSFIYEQYF.

This clone was counted a few times. The chain recombines TRBV4-1 with TRBJ1-3, with TRBD1 matching 8 bases. Germline V gene sequence: CDR1 MGHRA, CDR2 YSYEKL. V lost 1 base and J lost 3; bases outside the gene matches: 11. The CDR3 spans 18 residues. DNA of the CDR3: TGCGCCAGCAGCCAAGGGGGCAGGGGGCGGTTAAATGGAAACACCATATATTTT. Protein sequence: CASSQGGRGRLNGNTIYF.

This clone showed up just a few times. Other DNA sequences in this sample translate to the same CDR3. The V gene is TRBV7-8, the J gene TRBJ1-3; TRBD1 might be the D (6 bases). V was shortened by 4 bases and J by 1 base, with 8 bases between the two germline ends. Per germline, CDR1 SGHVS and CDR2 FQNEAQ. There are 14 residues in the CDR3. The CDR3: CASSSRGSGNTIYF. CDR3 bases: TGTGCCAGCAGCTCCAGGGGTTCTGGAAACACCATATATTTT.

DNA for the CDR3: TGCGCCAGCAGCTTAGGGTTTGCAGGGAGCGTAGAGACCCAGTACTTC. This gives the protein CASSLGFAGSVETQYF. This rearrangement joins TRBV5-1 to TRBJ2-5; perhaps D is TRBD1 or TRBD2 (5 bases each). V lost 2 bases, J lost 4 bases, and 18 bases lay in between. CDR3 length equals 16 residues. Germline V lookup: CDR1 SGHRS, CDR2 YFSETQ.

This chain joins TRBV2 and TRBJ2-2; 7 nucleotides match TRBD1. Germline assignment: CDR1 SNHLY and CDR2 FYNNEI. The J segment lost 5 bases and the V segment lost 8 bases, leaving 11 bases of the junction unmatched. The CDR3 is 15 residues long. CDR3 protein: CASVLDRVWTGELFF. CDR3 DNA: TGTGCCAGCGTTCTCGACAGGGTATGGACCGGGGAGCTGTTTTTT.

J is TRBJ2-1 and V is TRBV5-4; 7 bases line up with TRBD2. Trimming removed 7 bases from V and 6 bases from J; junction bases left unmatched: 10. This CDR3 comprises 14 residues. Germline V gene lookup returns CDR1 SGHNT and CDR2 YYREEE (reference sequence). The CDR3: CASGGGRVGNEQFF. DNA for the CDR3: TGTGCCAGCGGAGGAGGGAGGGTAGGCAATGAGCAGTTCTTC. Filled out from reference TRBV5-4 and TRBJ2-1, the complete variable domain reads ETGVTQSPTHLIKTRGQQVTLRCSSQSGHNTVSWYQQALGQGPQFIFQYYREEENGRGNFPPRFSGLQFPNYSSELNVNALELDDSALYLCASGGGRVGNEQFFGPGTRLTVL.

CDR3 amino acids: CASSPPRAPYEQYF. The CDR3 DNA reads as TGTGCCAGCTCACCACCCAGGGCCCCCTACGAGCAGTACTTC. The genes are TRBV18 and TRBJ2-5, with D maybe TRBD1 (5 bases). The DNA end lines up better with TRBJ2-7; the J call may be wrong. The CDR3 consists of 14 residues. Germline V gene sequence: CDR1 KGHSH, CDR2 LQKENI.

The chain employs TRBV27 and TRBJ2-7; weak D call: TRBD2 (5 bases). In germline, CDR1 is MNHEY, CDR2 SMNVEV (reference sequence). The CDR3 contains 12 residues. Trimming shortened V by 2 bases and J by 3 bases, and 5 bases separated the two germline ends. The CDR3 spells CASSLRGYEQYF. CDR3 sequence (DNA): TGTGCCAGCAGTTTACGGGGCTACGAGCAGTACTTC.

This clone was observed a single time. The V and J genes are TRBV6-1 and TRBJ2-7, with D unclear. V lost 3 bases to trimming and J lost 7 bases, with 4 bases between them. Germline CDR1 and CDR2: MNHNS and SASEGT. This CDR3 is built from 10 residues. This chain's CDR3 is CASSEGEQYF. As DNA, the CDR3 is TGTGCCAGCAGTGAGGGAGAGCAGTACTTC.

The chain is built from TRBV6-4 and TRBJ2-3; D gene uncertain. V lost 2 bases and J lost 2, with 5 bases in between. CDR1 and CDR2 from the germline V gene are MRHNA and SNTAGT. The CDR3 covers 13 residues. The CDR3 nucleotides are TGTGCCAGCAGTGACAGGGTCACAGATACGCAGTATTTT. Its protein product is CASSDRVTDTQYF.

The chain joins TRBV19 to TRBJ2-5, with D unclear. TRBJ2-7 matches the DNA end more closely, so the J call is doubtful. CDR3 length: 15 amino acids. Germline V gene data show CDR1 as LNHDA and CDR2 as SQIVND (reference sequence). This CDR3 reads CASSRISGVSYEQYF. CDR3 DNA: TGTGCCAGTAGTAGAATCTCAGGCGTTTCCTACGAGCAGTACTTC.

This chain links TRBV6-1 with TRBJ1-3, with unresolved D. Germline CDR1 MNHNS, CDR2 SASEGT. V was trimmed by 3 bases and J by 4 bases, leaving 7 bases between them. CDR3 length: 13 residues. In DNA form, the CDR3 reads TGTGCCAGCAGTGACGGGTTAGGAAACACCATATATTTT. The encoded protein is CASSDGLGNTIYF.

This chain connects TRBV11-2 to TRBJ1-2; TRBD1 agrees at 7 bases. Germline CDR1 is SGHAT and CDR2 is FQNNGV. CDR3 length equals 15 residues. Unmatched junction bases numbered 8, after V lost 2 bases and J lost 5 bases. The CDR3 protein is CASSLTGTEIYGYTF. CDR3 bases: TGTGCCAGCAGCTTAACCGGGACAGAAATTTATGGCTACACCTTC.

V usage is TRBV11-2 and J usage is TRBJ1-5; D uncertain. Germline V lookup: CDR1 SGHAT, CDR2 FQNNGV. V dropped 1 base and J dropped 0 bases, with 4 bases sitting between them. This CDR3 comprises 14 residues. DNA for the CDR3: TGTGCCAGCAGCTTAGCAAATAGCAATCAGCCCCAGCATTTT. Translating gives CASSLANSNQPQHF.

The J gene is TRBJ2-3, the V gene TRBV6-4; 11 bases match TRBD1. The CDR3 contains 17 residues. The V and J ends lost 0 bases and 7 bases, in that order; junction bases with no gene match: 9. The germline V gene encodes CDR1 MRHNA and CDR2 SNTAGT. The CDR3 nucleotides read TGTGCCAGCAGTGACTCTGGGGGACAGGGGGACATGAATACGCAGTATTTT. As protein: CASSDSGGQGDMNTQYF.

With respect to this clone: Other DNA sequences in the sample encode the same CDR3. The genes are TRBV7-2 and TRBJ2-7, with 7 bases aligning to TRBD2. The CDR3 is 15 residues long. The trim removed 2 bases at V and 3 bases at J, leaving 7 bases unmatched. Germline V gives CDR1 SGHTA, CDR2 FQGNSA. The DNA for the CDR3 is TGTGCCAGCAGCTTAAAAGCGGGGAATAACTACGAGCAGTACTTC. Translating gives CASSLKAGNNYEQYF.